This entry features one T cell receptor (beta chain) sequence. CDR1 and CDR2 from the germline V gene are SGHKS and YYEKEE (reference sequence). Trimming took off 4 bases at V and 2 bases at J, with 10 bases between the two ends. The CDR3 is made up of 13 amino acids. The record originates from a study of T cell responses to AZD1222 COVID-19 vaccine. Assay: immunoSEQ multiplex PCR; the TCRdb copy retains only in-frame clones and omits some. The sample includes more than 150,000 clones, approximately 90% seen only once; the top ten take approximately 1.6%. The gene calls are TRBV5-5 and TRBJ2-7; D is uncertain. The sequences come from peripheral blood, collected on day 0 of AZD1222 vaccination. This sequence originates from an adult in good health. The CDR3 DNA follows: TGTGCCAGCAGCCTCTCGACTCCCTACGAGCAGTACTTC. It yields the protein CASSLSTPYEQYF. Full variable domain (outside the CDR3, taken from reference TRBV5-5 and TRBJ2-7): DAGVTQSPTHLIKTRGQQVTLRCSPISGHKSVSWYQQVLGQGPQFIFQYYEKEERGRGNFPDRFSARQFPNYSSELNVNALLLGDSALYLCASSLSTPYEQYFGPGTRLTVT.